This T cell receptor (beta chain) derives from a study of blood T cell repertoires in COVID-19. The assay was immunoSEQ multiplex PCR, and TCRdb's table has in-frame clones only and misses some. Altogether some 130,000 clones are present, around 89% being singletons, with the ten largest covering less than 4.5%. Germline lookup yields CDR1 SNHLY and CDR2 FYNNEI. CDR3 length: 13 residues. V lost 4 bases and J lost 5, with 11 bases in between. V usage is TRBV2 and J usage is TRBJ2-5, with D possibly being TRBD1 (6 bases). The sample was peripheral blood. The TCR was taken from a man aged 55 to 70 with COVID-19, enrolled during active disease. This CDR3 is CASSVQGTETQYF. CDR3 in DNA: TGTGCCAGCAGTGTCCAGGGGACGGAGACCCAGTACTTC.